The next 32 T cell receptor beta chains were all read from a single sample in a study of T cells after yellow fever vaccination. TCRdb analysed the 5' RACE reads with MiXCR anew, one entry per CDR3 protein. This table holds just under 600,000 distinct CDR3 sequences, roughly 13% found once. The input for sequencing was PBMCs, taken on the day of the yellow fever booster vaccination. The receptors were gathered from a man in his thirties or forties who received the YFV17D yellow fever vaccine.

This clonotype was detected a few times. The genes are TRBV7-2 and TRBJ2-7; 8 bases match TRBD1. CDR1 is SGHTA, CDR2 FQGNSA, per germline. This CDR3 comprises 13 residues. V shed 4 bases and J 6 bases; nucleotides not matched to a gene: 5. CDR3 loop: CASSWDRLVEQYF. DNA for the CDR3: TGTGCCAGCAGCTGGGACAGGCTTGTCGAGCAGTACTTC.

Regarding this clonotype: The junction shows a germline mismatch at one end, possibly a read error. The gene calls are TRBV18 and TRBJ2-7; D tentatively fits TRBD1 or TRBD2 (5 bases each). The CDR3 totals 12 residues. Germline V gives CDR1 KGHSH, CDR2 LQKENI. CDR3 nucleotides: TGTGCCAGCTCAACAGAGGGGTCGGTGGCCGACTTC. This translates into CASSTEGSVADF.

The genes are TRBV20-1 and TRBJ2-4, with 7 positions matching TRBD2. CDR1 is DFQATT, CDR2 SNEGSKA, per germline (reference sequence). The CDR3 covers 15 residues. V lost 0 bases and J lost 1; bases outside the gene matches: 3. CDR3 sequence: CSARDSTSAKNIQYF. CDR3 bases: TGCAGTGCTAGAGATTCGACTAGCGCCAAAAACATTCAGTACTTC.

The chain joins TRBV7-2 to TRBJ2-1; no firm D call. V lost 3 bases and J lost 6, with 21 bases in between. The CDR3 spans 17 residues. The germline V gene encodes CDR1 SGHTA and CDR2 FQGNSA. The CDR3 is CASSFKTSWDGRNEQFF. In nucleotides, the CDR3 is TGTGCCAGCAGCTTCAAAACGAGCTGGGATGGGCGCAATGAGCAGTTCTTC.

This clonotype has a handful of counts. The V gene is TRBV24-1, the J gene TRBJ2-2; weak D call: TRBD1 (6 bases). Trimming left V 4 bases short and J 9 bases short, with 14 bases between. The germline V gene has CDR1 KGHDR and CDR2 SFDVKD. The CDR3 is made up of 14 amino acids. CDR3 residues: CATSEASRGRELFF. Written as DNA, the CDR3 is TGTGCCACCAGTGAGGCCAGCAGGGGCAGGGAGCTGTTTTTT.

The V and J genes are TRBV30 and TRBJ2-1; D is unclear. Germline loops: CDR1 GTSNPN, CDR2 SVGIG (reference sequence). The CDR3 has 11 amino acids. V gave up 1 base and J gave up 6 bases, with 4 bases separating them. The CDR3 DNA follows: TGTGCCTGGAGTGACTCCAATGAGCAGTTCTTC. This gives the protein CAWSDSNEQFF.

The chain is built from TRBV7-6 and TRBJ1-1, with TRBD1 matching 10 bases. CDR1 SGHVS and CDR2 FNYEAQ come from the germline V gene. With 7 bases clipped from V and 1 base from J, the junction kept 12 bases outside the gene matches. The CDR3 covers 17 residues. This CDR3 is CASTLDRGFLSNTEAFF. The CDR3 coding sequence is TGTGCCAGCACCCTGGACAGGGGGTTTTTGTCGAACACTGAAGCTTTCTTT.

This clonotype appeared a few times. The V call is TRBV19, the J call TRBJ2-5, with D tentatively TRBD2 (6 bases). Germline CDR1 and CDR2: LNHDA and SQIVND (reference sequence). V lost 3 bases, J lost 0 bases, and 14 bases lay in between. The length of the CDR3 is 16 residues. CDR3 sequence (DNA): TGTGCCAGTAGTATCGTTAGCGGAGTGTACCAAGAGACCCAGTACTTC. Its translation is CASSIVSGVYQETQYF.

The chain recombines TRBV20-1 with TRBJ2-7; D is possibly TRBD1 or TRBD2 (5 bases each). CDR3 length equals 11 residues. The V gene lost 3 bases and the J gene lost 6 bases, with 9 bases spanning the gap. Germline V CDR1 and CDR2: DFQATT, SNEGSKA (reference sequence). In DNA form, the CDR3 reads TGCAGTGCTAGGCAGGGAGCCGAGCAGTACTTC. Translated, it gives CSARQGAEQYF.

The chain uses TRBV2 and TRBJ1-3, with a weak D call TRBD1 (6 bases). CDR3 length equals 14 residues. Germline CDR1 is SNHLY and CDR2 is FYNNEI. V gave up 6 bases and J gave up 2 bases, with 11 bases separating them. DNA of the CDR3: TGTGCCAGCAGGCTGGACAGCCCTGGAAACACCATATATTTT. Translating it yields CASRLDSPGNTIYF.

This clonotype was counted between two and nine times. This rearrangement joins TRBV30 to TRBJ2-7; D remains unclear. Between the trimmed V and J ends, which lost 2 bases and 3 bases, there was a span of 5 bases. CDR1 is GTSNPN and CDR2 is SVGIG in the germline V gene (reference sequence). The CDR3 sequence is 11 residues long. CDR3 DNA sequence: TGTGCCTGGAGTCCCAGCTACGAGCAGTACTTC. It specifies CAWSPSYEQYF.

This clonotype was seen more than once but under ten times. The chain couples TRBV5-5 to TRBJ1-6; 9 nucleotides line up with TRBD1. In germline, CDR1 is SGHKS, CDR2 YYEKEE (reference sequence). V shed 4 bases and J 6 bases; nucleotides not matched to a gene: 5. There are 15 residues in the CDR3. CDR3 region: CASSPGQGPNSPLHF. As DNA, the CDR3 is TGTGCCAGCAGCCCGGGACAGGGACCTAATTCACCCCTCCACTTT.

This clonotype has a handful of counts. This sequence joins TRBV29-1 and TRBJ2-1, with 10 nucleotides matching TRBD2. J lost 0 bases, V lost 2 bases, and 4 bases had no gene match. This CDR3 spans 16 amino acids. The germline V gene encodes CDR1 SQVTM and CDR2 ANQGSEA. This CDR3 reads CSVETASGSSYNEQFF. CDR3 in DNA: TGCAGCGTTGAAACGGCTAGCGGGAGCTCCTACAATGAGCAGTTCTTC.

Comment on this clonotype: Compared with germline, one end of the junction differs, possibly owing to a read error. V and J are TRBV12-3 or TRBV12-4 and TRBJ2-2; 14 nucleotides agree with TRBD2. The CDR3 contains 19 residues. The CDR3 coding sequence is TGTGCCAGCAGCTTAGGGGGACTAGCGGGAGCCCTGAACACCGGGGAGCTGTTTTTT. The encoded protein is CASSLGGLAGALNTGELFF.

CDR3 in amino acids: CRAQGTSTDTQYF. The CDR3 DNA follows: TGCAGGGCTCAAGGGACCAGCACAGATACGCAGTATTTT. The chain joins TRBV20-1 to TRBJ2-3, with D perhaps being TRBD1 or TRBD2 (5 bases each). CDR3 length equals 13 residues. Germline lookup yields CDR1 DFQATT and CDR2 SNEGSKA (reference sequence).

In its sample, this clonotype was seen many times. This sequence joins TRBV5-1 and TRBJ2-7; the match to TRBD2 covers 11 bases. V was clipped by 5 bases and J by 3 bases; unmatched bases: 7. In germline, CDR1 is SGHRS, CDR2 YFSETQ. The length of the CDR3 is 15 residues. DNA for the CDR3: TGCGCCAGCAGGGCCGGGACTAGCGGAGTCTACGAGCAGTACTTC. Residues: CASRAGTSGVYEQYF.

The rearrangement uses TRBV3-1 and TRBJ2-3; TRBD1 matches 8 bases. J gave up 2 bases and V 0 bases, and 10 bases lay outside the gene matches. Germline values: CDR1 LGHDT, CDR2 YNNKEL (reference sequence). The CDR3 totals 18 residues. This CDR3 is CASSQEGGRGLLTDTQYF. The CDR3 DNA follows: TGTGCCAGCAGCCAAGAGGGCGGCAGGGGGCTACTCACAGATACGCAGTATTTT.

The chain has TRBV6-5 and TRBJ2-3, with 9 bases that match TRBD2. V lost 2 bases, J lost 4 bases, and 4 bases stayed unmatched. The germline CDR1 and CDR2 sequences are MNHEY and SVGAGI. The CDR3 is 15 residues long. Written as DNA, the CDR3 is TGTGCCAGCAGTTACCTGGCTAGCGGGGCAGATACGCAGTATTTT. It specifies CASSYLASGADTQYF.

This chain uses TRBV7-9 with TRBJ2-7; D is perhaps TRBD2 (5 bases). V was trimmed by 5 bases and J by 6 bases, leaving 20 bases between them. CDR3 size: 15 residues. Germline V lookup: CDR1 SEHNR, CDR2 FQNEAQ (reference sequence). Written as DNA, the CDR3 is TGTGCCAGCAGCCATTCGGATACGGGAAAATCCGAGCAGTACTTC. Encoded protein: CASSHSDTGKSEQYF.

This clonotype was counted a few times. The CDR3 bases are TGTGCCAGCAGCCGCCTTCCCGGGACTAGCGGGAGTAGGGAGCAGTACTTC. This encodes CASSRLPGTSGSREQYF. V is TRBV11-2 and J is TRBJ2-7; 14 nucleotides line up with TRBD2. Germline V CDR1 and CDR2: SGHAT, FQNNGV. With 5 bases clipped from V and 7 bases from J, the junction kept 13 bases outside the gene matches. This CDR3 region has 17 residues.

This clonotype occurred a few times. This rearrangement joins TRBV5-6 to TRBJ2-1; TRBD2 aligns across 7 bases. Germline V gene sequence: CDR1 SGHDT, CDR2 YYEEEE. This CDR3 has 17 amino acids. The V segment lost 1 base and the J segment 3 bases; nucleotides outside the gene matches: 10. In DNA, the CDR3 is TGTGCCAGCAGCTTGCGAGGAGCCGCTAGCGGCTACAATGAGCAGTTCTTC. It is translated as CASSLRGAASGYNEQFF.

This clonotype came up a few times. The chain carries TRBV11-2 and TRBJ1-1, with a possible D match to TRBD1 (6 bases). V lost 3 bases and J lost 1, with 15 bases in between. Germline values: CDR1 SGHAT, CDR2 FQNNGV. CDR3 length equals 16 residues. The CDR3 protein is CASSFGRGQQNTEAFF. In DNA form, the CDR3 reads TGTGCCAGCAGCTTCGGTCGAGGACAGCAGAACACTGAAGCTTTCTTT.

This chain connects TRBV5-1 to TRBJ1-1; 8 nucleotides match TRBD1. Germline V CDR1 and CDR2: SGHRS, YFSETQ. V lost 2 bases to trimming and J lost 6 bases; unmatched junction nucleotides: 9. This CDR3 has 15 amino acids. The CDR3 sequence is CASSLPWTGRAEAFF. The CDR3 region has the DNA TGCGCCAGCAGCTTACCGTGGACAGGGCGGGCTGAAGCTTTCTTT.

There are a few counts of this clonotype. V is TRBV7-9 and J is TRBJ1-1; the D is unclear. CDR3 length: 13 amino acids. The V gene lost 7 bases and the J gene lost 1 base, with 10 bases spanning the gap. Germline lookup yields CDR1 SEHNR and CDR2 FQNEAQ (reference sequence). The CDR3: CASTTHQNTEAFF. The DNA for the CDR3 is TGTGCCAGCACAACTCACCAGAACACTGAAGCTTTCTTT.

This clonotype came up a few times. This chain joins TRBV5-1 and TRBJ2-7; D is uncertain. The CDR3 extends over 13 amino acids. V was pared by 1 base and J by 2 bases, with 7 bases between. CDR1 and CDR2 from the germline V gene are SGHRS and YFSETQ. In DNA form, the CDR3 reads TGCGCCAGCAGCTTGCAGGCTACCTACGAGCAGTACTTC. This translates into CASSLQATYEQYF.

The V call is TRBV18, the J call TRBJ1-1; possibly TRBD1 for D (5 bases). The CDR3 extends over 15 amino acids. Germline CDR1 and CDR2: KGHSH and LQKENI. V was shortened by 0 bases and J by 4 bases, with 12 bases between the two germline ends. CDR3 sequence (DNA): TGTGCCAGCTCACCACCTCGGGAAAGGGGCACTGAAGCTTTCTTT. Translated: CASSPPRERGTEAFF.

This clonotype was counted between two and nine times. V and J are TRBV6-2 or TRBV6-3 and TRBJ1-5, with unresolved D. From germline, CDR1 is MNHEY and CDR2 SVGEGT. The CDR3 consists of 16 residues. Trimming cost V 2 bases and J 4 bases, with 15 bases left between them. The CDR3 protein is CASSYEGDLPNQPQHF. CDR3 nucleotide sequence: TGTGCCAGCAGTTACGAGGGAGACCTCCCGAATCAGCCCCAGCATTTT.

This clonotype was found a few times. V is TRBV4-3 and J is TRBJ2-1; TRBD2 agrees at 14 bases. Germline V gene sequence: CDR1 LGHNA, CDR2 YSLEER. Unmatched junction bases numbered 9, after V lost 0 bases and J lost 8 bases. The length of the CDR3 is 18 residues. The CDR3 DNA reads TGCGCCAGCAGCCAAGAGATGGGGACTAGCGGGAGTGATGATGAGCAGTTCTTC. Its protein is CASSQEMGTSGSDDEQFF.

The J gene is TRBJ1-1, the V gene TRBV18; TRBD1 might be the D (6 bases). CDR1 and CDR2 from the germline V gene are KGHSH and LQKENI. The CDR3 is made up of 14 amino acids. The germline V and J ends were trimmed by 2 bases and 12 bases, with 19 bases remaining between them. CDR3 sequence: CASSPGRAGEKSFF. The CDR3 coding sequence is TGTGCCAGCTCACCAGGGCGGGCAGGGGAAAAATCTTTCTTT. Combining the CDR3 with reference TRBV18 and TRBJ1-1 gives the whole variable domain NAGVMQNPRHLVRRRGQEARLRCSPMKGHSHVYWYRQLPEEGLKFMVYLQKENIIDESGMPKERFSAEFPKEGPSILRIQQVVRGDSAAYFCASSPGRAGEKSFFGQGTRLTVV.

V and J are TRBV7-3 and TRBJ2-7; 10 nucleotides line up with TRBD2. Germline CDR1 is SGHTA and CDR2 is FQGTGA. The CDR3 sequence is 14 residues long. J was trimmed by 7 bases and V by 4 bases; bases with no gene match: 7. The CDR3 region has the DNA TGTGCCAGCAGCTCCCTAGCGGGAGTTGGAGAGCAGTACTTC. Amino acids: CASSSLAGVGEQYF.

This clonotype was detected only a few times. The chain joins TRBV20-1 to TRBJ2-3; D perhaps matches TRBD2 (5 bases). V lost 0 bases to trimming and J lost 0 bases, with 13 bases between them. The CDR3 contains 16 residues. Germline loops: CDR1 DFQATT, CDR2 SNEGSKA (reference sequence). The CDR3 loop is CSARDRRLYSTDTQYF. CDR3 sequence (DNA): TGCAGTGCTAGAGATCGCAGACTATATAGCACAGATACGCAGTATTTT.

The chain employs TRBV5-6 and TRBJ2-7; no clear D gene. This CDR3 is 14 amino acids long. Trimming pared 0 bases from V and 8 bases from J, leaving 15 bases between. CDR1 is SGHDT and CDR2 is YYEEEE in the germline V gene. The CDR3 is CASSLGDLGVQQYF. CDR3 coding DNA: TGTGCCAGCAGCTTGGGAGACCTTGGTGTACAGCAGTACTTC.